Given below is one TCR beta chain in context. Its antigen is not identified. A read error may produce the germline difference seen at one junction end. In the PCR, 60 Vbeta and 13 Jbeta primers were used. Some clones are missing from TCRdb's copy, which holds only in-frame ones; the method was immunoSEQ multiplex PCR. Of approximately 140,000 clones in the sample, 75% to 85% were seen once. This sample is part of a study of cytomegalovirus exposure and HLA in healthy donors. Study outcomes and limitations: Most CMV-associated TCR beta chains were later found to appear HLA-restricted.

The CDR3 covers 12 residues. Germline loops: CDR1 SGHDT, CDR2 YYEEEE. The sequence derives from a human donor in good health. Sequences were obtained from PBMCs. The chain is built from TRBV5-6 and TRBJ2-4; 7 bases fit TRBD1. CDR3 amino acids: CASSLVESQGDF. The DNA for the CDR3 is TGTGCCAGCAGCTTGGTAGAGAGCCAGGGGGACTTC. The full variable domain, with the rest looked up from reference TRBV5-6 and TRBJ2-4, is DAGVTQSPTHLIKTRGQQVTLRCSPKSGHDTVSWYQQALGQGPQFIFQYYEEEERQRGNFPDRFSGHQFPNYSSELNVNALLLGDSALYLCASSLVESQGDFGAGTRLSVL.